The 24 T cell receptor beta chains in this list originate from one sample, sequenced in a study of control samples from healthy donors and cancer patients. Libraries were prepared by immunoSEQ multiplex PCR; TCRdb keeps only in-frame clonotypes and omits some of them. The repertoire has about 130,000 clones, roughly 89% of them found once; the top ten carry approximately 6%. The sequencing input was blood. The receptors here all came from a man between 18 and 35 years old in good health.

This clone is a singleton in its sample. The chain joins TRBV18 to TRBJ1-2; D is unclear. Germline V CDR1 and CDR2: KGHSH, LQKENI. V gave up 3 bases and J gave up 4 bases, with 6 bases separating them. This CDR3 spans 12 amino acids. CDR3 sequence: CASSPRAYGYTF. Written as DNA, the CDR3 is TGTGCCAGCTCACCCCGTGCCTATGGCTACACCTTC.

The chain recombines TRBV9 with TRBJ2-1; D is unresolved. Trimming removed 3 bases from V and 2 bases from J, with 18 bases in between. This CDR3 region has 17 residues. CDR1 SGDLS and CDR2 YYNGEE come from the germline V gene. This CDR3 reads CASSGYSRTDTYNEQFF. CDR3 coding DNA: TGTGCCAGCAGCGGGTACTCACGGACCGATACCTACAATGAGCAGTTCTTC.

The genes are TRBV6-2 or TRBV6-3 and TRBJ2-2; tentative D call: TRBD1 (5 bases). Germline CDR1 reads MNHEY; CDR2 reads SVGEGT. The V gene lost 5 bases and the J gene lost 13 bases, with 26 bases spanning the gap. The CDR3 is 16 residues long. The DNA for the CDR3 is TGTGCCAGCAGTAAGACAGTGCCCTCAACGTCGATGGGGCTGTTTTTT. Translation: CASSKTVPSTSMGLFF.

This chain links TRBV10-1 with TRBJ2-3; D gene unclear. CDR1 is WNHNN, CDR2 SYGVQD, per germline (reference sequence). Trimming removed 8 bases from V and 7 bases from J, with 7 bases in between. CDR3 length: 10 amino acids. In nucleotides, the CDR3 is TGCGCCAGCGTGGGGTATACGCAGTATTTT. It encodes CASVGYTQYF.

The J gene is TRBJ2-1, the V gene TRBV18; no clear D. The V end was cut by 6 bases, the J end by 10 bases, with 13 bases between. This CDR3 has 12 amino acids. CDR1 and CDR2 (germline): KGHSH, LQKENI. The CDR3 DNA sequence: TGTGCCAGCTCCCCAGGATATTGGGAGCAGTTCTTC. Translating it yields CASSPGYWEQFF.

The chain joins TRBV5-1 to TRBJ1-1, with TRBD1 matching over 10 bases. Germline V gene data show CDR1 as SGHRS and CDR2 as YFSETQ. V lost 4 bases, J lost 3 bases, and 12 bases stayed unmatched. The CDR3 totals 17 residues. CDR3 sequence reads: CASSPDRTGGSHTEAFF. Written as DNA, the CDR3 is TGCGCCAGCAGCCCGGACAGGACAGGGGGTTCCCACACTGAAGCTTTCTTT.

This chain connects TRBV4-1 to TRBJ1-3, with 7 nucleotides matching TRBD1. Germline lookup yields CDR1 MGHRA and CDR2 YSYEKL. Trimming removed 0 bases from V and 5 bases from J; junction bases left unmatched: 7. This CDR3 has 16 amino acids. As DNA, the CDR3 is TGCGCCAGCAGCCAAGACTCGAGGACAGGACGAAACACCATATATTTT. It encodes CASSQDSRTGRNTIYF.

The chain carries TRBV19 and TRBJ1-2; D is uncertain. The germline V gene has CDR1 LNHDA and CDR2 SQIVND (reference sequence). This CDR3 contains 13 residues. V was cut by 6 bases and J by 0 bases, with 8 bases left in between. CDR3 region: CASSMRANYGYTF. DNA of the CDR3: TGTGCCAGTAGCATGAGAGCTAACTATGGCTACACCTTC.

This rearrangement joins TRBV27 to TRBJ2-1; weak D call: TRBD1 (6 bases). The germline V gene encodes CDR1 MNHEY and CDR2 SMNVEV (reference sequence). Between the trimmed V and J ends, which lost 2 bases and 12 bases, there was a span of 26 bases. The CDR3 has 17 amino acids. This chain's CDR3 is CASSLVPPGQSPQGQFF. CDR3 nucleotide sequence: TGTGCCAGCAGTTTAGTTCCCCCGGGACAATCCCCGCAGGGGCAGTTCTTC.

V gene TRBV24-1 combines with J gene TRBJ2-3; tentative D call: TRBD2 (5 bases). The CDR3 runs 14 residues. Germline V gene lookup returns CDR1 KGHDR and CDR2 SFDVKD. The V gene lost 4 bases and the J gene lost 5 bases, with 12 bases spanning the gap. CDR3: CATSDPRRGDTQYF. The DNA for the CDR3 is TGTGCCACCAGTGACCCGCGCCGGGGAGATACGCAGTATTTT.

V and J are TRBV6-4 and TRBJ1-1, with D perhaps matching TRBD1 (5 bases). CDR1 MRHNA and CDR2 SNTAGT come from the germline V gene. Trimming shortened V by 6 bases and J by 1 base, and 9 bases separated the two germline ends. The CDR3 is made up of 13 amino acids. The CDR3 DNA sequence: TGTGCCAGCAGCATGACAGAGAACACTGAAGCTTTCTTT. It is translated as CASSMTENTEAFF.

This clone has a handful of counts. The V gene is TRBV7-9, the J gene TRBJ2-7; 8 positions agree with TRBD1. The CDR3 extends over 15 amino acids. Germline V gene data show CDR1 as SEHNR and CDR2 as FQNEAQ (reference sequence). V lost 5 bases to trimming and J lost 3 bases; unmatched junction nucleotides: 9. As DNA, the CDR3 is TGTGCCAGCAGCCCTACACAGGGGGTGAACTACGAGCAGTACTTC. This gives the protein CASSPTQGVNYEQYF.

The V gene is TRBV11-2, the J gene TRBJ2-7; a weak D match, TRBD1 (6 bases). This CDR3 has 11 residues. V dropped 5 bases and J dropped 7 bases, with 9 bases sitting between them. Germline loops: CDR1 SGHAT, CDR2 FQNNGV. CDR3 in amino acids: CASSLRGEQYF. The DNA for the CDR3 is TGTGCCAGCAGCCTGAGGGGGGAGCAGTACTTC.

CDR3 coding DNA: TGTGCCAGCCCGACTGACAGGGGCGTTGAAGCTTTCTTT. It encodes CASPTDRGVEAFF. The J gene is TRBJ1-1, the V gene TRBV2, with TRBD1 matching over 8 bases. The CDR3 has 13 residues. Germline V gene lookup returns CDR1 SNHLY and CDR2 FYNNEI. Trimming cost V 8 bases and J 7 bases; bases outside gene matches: 9.

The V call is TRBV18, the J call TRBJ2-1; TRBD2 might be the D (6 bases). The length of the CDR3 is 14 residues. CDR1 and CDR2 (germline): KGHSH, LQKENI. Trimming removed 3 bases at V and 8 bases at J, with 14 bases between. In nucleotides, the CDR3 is TGTGCCAGCTCACCGACGACCGGAGGGGATGAGCAGTTCTTC. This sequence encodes CASSPTTGGDEQFF.

The CDR3, as DNA: TGTGCCACCGGCGAAAAACAGGGCCTCCCTATGAAGTACTTC. It is translated as CATGEKQGLPMKYF. V and J are TRBV27 and TRBJ2-7; D possibly corresponds to TRBD1 (6 bases). Per germline, CDR1 MNHEY and CDR2 SMNVEV (reference sequence). V shed 10 bases and J shed 11 bases, with 27 bases lying between them. This CDR3 is built from 14 residues.

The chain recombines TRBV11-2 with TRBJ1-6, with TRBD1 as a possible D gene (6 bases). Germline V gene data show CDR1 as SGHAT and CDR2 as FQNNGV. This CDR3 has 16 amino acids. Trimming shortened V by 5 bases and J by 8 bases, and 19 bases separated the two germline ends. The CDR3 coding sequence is TGTGCCAGCAGCCGCCCGACAGTCTCAGGGGATTCACCCCTCCACTTT. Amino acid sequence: CASSRPTVSGDSPLHF.

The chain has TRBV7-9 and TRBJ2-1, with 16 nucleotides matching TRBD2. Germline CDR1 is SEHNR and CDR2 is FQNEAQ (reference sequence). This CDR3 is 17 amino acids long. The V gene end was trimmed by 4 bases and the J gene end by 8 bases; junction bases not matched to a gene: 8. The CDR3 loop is CASSSGLAGGPMDEQFF. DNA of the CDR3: TGTGCCAGCAGCTCGGGACTAGCGGGGGGGCCCATGGATGAGCAGTTCTTC.

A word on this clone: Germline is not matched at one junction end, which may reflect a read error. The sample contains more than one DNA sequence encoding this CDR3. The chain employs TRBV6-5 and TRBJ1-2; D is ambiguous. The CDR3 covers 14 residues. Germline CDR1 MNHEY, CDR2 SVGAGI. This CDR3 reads CASSPDAGIYGYTF. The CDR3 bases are TGTGCCAGCAGCCCAGATGCGGGTATCTATGGCTACACTTTC.

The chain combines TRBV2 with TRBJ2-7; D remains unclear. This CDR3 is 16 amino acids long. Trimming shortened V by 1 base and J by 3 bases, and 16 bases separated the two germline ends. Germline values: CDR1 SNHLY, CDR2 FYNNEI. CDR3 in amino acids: CASSEGLGVSHYEQYF. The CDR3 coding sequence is TGTGCCAGCAGTGAAGGTTTGGGTGTCAGCCACTACGAGCAGTACTTC.

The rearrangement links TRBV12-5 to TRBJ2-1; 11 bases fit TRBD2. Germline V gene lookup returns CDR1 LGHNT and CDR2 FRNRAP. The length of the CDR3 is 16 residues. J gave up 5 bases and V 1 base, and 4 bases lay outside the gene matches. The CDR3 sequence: CASGLDLAGGNNEQFF. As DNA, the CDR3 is TGTGCTAGTGGTTTGGACCTAGCGGGGGGTAACAATGAGCAGTTCTTC. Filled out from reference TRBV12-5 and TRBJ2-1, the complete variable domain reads DARVTQTPRHKVTEMGQEVTMRCQPILGHNTVFWYRQTMMQGLELLAYFRNRAPLDDSGMPKDRFSAEMPDATLATLKIQPSEPRDSAVYFCASGLDLAGGNNEQFFGPGTRLTVL.

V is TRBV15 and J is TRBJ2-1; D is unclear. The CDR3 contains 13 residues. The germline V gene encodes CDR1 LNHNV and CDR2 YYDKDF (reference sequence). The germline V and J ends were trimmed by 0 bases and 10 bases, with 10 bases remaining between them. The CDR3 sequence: CATSREGYEEQFF. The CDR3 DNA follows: TGTGCCACCAGCAGAGAGGGGTATGAGGAGCAGTTCTTC.

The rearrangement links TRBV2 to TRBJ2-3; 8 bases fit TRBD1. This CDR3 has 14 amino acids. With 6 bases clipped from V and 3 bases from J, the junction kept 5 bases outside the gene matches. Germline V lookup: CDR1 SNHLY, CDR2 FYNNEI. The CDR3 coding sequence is TGTGCCAGCAGGAGACAGGGGTGGACAGATACGCAGTATTTT. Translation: CASRRQGWTDTQYF.

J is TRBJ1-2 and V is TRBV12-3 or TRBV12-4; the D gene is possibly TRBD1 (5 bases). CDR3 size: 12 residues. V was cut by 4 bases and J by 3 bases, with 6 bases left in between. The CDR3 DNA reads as TGTGCCAGCAGTTGGACATACTATGGCTACACCTTC. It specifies CASSWTYYGYTF.